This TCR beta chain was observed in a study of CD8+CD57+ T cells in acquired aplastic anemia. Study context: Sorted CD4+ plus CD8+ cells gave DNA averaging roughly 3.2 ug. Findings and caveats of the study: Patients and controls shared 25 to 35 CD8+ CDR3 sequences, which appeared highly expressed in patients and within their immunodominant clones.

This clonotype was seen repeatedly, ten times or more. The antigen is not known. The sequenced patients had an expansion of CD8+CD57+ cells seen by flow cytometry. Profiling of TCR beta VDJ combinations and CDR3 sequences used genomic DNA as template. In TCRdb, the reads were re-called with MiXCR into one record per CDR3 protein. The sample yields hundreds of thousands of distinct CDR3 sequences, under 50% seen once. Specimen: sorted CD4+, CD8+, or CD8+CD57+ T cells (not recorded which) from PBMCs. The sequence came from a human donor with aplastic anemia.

The CDR3 region has the DNA TGTGCCAGCAGCTTGGCCGCCGAAAACTATGGCTACACCTTC. Translation: CASSLAAENYGYTF. This chain uses TRBV5-8 with TRBJ1-2, with no clear D. V lost 0 bases and J lost 2, with 8 bases in between. This CDR3 comprises 14 residues. The germline V gene has CDR1 SGHTS and CDR2 YDEGEE. The variable domain in full, completed from reference TRBV5-8 and TRBJ1-2, reads EAGVTQSPTHLIKTRGQQATLRCSPISGHTSVYWYQQALGLGLQFLLWYDEGEERNRGNFPPRFSGRQFPNYSSELNVNALELEDSALYLCASSLAAENYGYTFGSGTRLTVV.